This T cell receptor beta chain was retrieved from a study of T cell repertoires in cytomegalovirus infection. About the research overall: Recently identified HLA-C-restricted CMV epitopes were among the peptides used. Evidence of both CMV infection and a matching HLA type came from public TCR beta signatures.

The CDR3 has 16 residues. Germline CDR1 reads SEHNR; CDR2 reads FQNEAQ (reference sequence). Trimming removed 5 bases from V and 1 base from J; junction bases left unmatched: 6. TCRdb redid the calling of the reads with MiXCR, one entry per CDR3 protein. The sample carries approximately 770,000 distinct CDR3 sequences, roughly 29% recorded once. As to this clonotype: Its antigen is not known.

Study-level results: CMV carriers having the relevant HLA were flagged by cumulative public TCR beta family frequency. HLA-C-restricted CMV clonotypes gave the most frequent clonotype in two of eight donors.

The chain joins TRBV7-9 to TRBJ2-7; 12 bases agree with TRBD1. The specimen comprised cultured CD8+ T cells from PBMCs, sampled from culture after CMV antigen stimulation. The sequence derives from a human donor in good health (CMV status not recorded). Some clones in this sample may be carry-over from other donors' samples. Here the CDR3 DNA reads TGTGCCAGCAGCCCCCGGGACAGGGGGCGATCCTACGAGCAGTACTTC. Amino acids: CASSPRDRGRSYEQYF.